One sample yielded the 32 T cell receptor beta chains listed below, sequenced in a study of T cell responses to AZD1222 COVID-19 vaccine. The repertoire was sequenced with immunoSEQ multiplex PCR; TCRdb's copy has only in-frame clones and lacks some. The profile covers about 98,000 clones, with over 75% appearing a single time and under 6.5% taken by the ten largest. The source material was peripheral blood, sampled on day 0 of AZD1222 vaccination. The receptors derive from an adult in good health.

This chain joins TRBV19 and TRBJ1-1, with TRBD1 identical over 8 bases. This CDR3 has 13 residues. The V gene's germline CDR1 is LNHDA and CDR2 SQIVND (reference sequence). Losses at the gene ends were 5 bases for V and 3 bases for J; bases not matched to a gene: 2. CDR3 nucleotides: TGTGCCAGTAGTGAGGGACAGGACACTGAAGCTTTCTTT. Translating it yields CASSEGQDTEAFF.

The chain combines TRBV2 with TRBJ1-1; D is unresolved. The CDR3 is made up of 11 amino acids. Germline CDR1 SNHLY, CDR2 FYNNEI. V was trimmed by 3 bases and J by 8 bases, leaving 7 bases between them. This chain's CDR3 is CASSDFREAFF. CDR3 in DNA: TGTGCCAGCAGTGATTTTCGGGAAGCTTTCTTT.

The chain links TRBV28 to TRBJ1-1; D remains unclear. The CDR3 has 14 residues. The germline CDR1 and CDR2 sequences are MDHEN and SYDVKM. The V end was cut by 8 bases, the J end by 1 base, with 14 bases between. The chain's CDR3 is CASGVPGRNTEAFF. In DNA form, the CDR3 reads TGTGCCAGCGGAGTTCCCGGACGGAACACTGAAGCTTTCTTT.

This CDR3 reads CASSLTGVDEQFF. The DNA of the CDR3 is TGTGCCAGCAGCTTGACGGGAGTCGATGAGCAGTTCTTC. The rearrangement links TRBV7-2 to TRBJ2-1, with a weak D call TRBD2 (6 bases). The CDR3 extends over 13 amino acids. Germline CDR1 is SGHTA and CDR2 is FQGNSA. V lost 3 bases and J 8 bases, leaving 11 bases between the germline ends.

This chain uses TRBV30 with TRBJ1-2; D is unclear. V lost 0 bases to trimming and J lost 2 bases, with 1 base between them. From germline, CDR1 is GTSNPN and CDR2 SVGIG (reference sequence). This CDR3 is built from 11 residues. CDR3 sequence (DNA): TGTGCCTGGAGTGTCAACTATGGCTACACCTTC. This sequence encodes CAWSVNYGYTF.

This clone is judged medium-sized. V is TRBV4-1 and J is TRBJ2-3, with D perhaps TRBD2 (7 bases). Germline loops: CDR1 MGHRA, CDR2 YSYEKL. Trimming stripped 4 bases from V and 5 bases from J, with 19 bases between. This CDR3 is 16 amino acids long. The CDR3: CASSRQEGGPVDTQYF. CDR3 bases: TGCGCCAGCAGCCGGCAAGAGGGGGGGCCCGTAGATACGCAGTATTTT.

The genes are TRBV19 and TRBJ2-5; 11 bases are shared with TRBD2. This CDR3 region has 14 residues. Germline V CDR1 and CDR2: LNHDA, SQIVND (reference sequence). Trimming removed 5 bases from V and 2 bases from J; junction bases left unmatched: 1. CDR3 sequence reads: CASSLAGGQETQYF. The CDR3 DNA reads TGTGCCAGTAGTCTAGCGGGAGGACAAGAGACCCAGTACTTC. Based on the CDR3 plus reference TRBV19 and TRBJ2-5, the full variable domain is DGGITQSPKYLFRKEGQNVTLSCEQNLNHDAMYWYRQDPGQGLRLIYYSQIVNDFQKGDIAEGYSVSREKKESFPLTVTSAQKNPTAFYLCASSLAGGQETQYFGPGTRLLVL.

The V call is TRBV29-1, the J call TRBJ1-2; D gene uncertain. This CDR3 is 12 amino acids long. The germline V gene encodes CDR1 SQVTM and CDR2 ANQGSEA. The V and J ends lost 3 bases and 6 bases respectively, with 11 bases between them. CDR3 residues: CSVDSTTNGYTF. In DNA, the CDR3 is TGCAGCGTTGACTCCACGACAAATGGCTACACCTTC.

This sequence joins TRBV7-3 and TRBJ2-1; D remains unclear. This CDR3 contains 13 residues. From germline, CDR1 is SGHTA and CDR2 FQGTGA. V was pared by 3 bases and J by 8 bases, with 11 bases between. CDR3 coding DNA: TGTGCCAGCAGCTTTAATCCGAGCGATGAGCAGTTCTTC. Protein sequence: CASSFNPSDEQFF.

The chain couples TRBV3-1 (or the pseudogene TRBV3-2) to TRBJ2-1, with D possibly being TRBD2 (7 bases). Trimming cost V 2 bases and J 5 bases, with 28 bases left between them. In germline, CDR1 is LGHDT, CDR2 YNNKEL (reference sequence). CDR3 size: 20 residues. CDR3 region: CASSQRRGHDMLRADNEQFF. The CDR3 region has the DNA TGTGCCAGCAGCCAACGGCGGGGGCACGACATGTTACGGGCCGACAATGAGCAGTTCTTC.

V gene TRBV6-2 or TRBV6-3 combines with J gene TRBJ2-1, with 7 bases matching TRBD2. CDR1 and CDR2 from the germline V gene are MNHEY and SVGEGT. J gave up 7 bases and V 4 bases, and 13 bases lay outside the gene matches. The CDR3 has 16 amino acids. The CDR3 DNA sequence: TGTGCCAGCAGTTCTGCTCTCGGACTAGGGGCTAATGAGCAGTTCTTC. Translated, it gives CASSSALGLGANEQFF.

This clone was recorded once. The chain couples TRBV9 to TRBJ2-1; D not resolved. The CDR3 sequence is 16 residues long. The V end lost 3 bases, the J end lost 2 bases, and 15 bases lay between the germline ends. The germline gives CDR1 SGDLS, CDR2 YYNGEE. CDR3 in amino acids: CASSEAGGITYNEQFF. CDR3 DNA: TGTGCCAGCAGCGAGGCAGGCGGAATTACCTACAATGAGCAGTTCTTC.

The chain's CDR3 is CASSYSGTSSYEQYF. CDR3 DNA sequence: TGTGCCAGCAGTTACTCCGGGACCAGCTCCTACGAGCAGTACTTC. The V and J genes are TRBV6-2 or TRBV6-3 and TRBJ2-7; D possibly matches TRBD1 or TRBD2 (5 bases each). Between the trimmed V and J ends, which lost 0 bases and 0 bases, there was a span of 9 bases. Germline CDR1 is MNHEY and CDR2 is SVGEGT. The CDR3 consists of 15 residues.

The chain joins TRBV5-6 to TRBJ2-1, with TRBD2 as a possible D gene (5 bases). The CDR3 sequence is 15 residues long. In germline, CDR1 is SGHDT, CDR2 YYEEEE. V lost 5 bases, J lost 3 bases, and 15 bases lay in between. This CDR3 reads CASRPGSDLYNEQFF. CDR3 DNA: TGTGCCAGCAGACCGGGGTCAGACCTCTACAATGAGCAGTTCTTC.

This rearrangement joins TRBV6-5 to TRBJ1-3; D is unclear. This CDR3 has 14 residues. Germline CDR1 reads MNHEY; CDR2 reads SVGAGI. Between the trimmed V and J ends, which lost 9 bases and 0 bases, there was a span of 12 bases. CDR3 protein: CASTSFDSGNTIYF. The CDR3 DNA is TGTGCCAGTACTTCATTCGACTCTGGAAACACCATATATTTT.

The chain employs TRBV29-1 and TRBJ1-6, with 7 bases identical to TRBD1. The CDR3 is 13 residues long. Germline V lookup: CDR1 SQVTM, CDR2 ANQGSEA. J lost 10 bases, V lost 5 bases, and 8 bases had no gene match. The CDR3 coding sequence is TGCAGCGTTATGTTCACAGGGGAATCACCCCTCCACTTT. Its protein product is CSVMFTGESPLHF.

The CDR3 DNA reads as TGTGCCTGGAGTACCTCAGGGGACACTGAAGCTTTCTTT. As protein: CAWSTSGDTEAFF. The chain combines TRBV30 with TRBJ1-1, with a possible D match to TRBD1 (6 bases). The germline V gene encodes CDR1 GTSNPN and CDR2 SVGIG (reference sequence). V dropped 2 bases and J dropped 3 bases, with 10 bases sitting between them. The CDR3 loop spans 13 amino acids.

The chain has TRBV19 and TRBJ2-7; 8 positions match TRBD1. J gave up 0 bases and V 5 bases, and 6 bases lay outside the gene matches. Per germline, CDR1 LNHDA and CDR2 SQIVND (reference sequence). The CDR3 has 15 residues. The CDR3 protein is CASSVYRGDSYEQYF. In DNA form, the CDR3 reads TGTGCCAGTAGTGTCTACAGGGGGGACTCCTACGAGCAGTACTTC.

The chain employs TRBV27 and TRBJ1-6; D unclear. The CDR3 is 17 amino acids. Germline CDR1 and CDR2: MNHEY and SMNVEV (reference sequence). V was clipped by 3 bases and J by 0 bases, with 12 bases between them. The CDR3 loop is CASSLGFGSSYNSPLHF. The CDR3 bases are TGTGCCAGCAGTTTGGGGTTCGGGAGCTCCTATAATTCACCCCTCCACTTT.

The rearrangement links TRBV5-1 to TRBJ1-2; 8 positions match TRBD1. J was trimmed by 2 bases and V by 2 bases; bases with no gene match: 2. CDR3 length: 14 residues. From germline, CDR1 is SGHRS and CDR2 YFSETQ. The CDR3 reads CASSFQGANYGYTF. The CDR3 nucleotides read TGCGCCAGCAGCTTCCAGGGGGCAAACTATGGCTACACCTTC.

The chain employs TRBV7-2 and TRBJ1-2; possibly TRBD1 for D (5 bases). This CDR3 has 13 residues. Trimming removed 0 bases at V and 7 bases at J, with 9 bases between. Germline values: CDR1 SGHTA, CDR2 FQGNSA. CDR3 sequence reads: CASSLAGDIGYTF. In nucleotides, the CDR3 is TGTGCCAGCAGCTTAGCAGGGGATATTGGCTACACCTTC.

The DNA of the CDR3 is TGTGCCAGTAGTAGCGGGACTAGCGGGCTTCAGTACTTC. It is translated as CASSSGTSGLQYF. The chain employs TRBV19 and TRBJ2-7; 12 nucleotides align to TRBD2. The J segment lost 10 bases and the V segment lost 4 bases, leaving 5 bases of the junction unmatched. This CDR3 contains 13 residues. CDR1 and CDR2 (germline): LNHDA, SQIVND (reference sequence).

The CDR3 here is CSVDSDNTIYF. DNA for the CDR3: TGCAGCGTTGACTCGGACAACACCATATATTTT. The rearrangement links TRBV29-1 to TRBJ1-3; D remains ambiguous. The CDR3 is 11 amino acids. CDR1 and CDR2 from the germline V gene are SQVTM and ANQGSEA. The V and J ends lost 3 bases and 7 bases respectively, with 7 bases between them.

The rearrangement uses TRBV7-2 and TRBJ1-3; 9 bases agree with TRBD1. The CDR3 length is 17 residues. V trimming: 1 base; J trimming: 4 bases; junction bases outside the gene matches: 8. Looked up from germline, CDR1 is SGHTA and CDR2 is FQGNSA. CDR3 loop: CASSLGGTGILGNTIYF. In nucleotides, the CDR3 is TGTGCCAGCAGCTTAGGGGGGACAGGGATCCTCGGAAACACCATATATTTT.

The CDR3 region has the DNA TGTGCCAGCAGTATGGCGGGAGGCACTGAAGCTTTCTTT. It codes for CASSMAGGTEAFF. The chain uses TRBV12-3 or TRBV12-4 and TRBJ1-1; D call uncertain. V was pared by 5 bases and J by 4 bases, with 11 bases between. The CDR3 length is 13 residues.

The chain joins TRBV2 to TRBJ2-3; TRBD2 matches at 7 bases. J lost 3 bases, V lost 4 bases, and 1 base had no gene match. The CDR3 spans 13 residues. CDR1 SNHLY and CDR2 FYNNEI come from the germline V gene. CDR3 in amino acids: CASSGGGTDTQYF. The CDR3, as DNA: TGTGCCAGCAGTGGGGGGGGAACAGATACGCAGTATTTT.

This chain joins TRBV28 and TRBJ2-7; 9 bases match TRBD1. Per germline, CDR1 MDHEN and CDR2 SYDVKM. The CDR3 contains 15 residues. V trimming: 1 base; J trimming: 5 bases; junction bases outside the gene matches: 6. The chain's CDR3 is CASSLFGTGSHEQYF. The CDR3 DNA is TGTGCCAGCAGTTTATTTGGGACAGGGAGCCACGAGCAGTACTTC.

CDR3 in DNA: TGTGCCACCCGACCTGACATGAACCAAGAGACCCAGTACTTC. Amino acid sequence: CATRPDMNQETQYF. The chain uses TRBV15 and TRBJ2-5; no reliable D call. The CDR3 runs to 14 residues. Germline values: CDR1 LNHNV, CDR2 YYDKDF (reference sequence). Trimming took 8 bases from V and 0 from J, leaving 13 bases between them.

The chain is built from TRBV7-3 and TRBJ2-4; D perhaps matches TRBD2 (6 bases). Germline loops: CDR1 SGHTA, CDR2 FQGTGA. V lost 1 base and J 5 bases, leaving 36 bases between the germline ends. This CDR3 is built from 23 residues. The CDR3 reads CASSLRLGPTFCSGRERENIQYF. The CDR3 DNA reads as TGTGCCAGCAGCTTAAGGTTAGGACCCACATTTTGTTCGGGGCGGGAACGCGAAAACATTCAGTACTTC. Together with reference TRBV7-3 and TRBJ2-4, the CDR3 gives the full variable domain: GAGVSQTPSNKVTEKGKYVELRCDPISGHTALYWYRQSLGQGPEFLIYFQGTGAADDSGLPNDRFFAVRPEGSVSTLKIQRTERGDSAVYLCASSLRLGPTFCSGRERENIQYFGAGTRLSVL.

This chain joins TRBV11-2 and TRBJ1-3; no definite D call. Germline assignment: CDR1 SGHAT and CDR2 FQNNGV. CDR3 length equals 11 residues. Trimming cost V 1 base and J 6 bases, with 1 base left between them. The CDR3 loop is CASSLVNTIYF. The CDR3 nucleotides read TGTGCCAGCAGCTTAGTAAACACCATATATTTT.

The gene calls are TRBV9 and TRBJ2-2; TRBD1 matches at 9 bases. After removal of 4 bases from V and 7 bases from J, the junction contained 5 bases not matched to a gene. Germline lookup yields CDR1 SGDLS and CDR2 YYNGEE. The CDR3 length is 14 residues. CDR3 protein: CASSRDREFGELFF. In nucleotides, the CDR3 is TGTGCCAGCAGCCGGGACAGGGAATTCGGGGAGCTGTTTTTT.

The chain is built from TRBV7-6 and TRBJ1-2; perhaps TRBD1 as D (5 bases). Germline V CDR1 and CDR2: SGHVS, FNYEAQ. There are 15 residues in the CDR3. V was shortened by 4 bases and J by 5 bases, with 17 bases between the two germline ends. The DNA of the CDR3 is TGTGCCAGCAGCTCACCGGAAGACAGTCGATATGGCTACACCTTC. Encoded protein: CASSSPEDSRYGYTF.